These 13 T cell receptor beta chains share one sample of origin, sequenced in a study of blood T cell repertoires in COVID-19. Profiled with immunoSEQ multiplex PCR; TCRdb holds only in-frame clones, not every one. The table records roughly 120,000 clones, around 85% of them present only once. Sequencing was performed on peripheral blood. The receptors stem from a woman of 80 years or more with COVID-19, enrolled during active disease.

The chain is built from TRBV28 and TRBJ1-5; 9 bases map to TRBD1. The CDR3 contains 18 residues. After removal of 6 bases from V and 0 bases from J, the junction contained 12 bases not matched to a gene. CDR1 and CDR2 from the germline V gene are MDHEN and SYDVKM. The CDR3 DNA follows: TGTGCCAGCAGGGATACAGGGGGCGCCTCTTATAGCAATCAGCCCCAGCATTTT. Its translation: CASRDTGGASYSNQPQHF. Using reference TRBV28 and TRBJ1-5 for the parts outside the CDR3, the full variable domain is DVKVTQSSRYLVKRTGEKVFLECVQDMDHENMFWYRQDPGLGLRLIYFSYDVKMKEKGDIPEGYSVSREKKERFSLILESASTNQTSMYLCASRDTGGASYSNQPQHFGDGTRLSIL.

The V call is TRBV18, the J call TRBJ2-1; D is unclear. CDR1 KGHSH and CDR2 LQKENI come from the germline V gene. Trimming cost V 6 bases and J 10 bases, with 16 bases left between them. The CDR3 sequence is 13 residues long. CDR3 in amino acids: CASSPHLASEQFF. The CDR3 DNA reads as TGTGCCAGCTCGCCCCACTTAGCTTCCGAGCAGTTCTTC.

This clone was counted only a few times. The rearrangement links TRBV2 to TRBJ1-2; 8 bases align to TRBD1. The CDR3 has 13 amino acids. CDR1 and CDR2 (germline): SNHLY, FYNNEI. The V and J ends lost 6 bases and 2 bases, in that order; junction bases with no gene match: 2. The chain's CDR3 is CASRGTGNYGYTF. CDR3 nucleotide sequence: TGTGCCAGCAGGGGGACAGGAAACTATGGCTACACCTTC.

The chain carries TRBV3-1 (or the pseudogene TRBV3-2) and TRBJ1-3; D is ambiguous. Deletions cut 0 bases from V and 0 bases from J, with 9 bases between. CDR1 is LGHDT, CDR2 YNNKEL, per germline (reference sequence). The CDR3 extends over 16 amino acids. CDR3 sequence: CASSQDLVVSGNTIYF. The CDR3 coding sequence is TGTGCCAGCAGCCAAGACCTAGTTGTCTCTGGAAACACCATATATTTT.

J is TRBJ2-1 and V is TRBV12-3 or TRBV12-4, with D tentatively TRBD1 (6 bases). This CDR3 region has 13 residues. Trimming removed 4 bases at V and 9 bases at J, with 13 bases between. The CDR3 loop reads CASSSTGSSEQFF. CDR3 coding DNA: TGTGCCAGCAGTTCCACAGGGTCAAGTGAGCAGTTCTTC.

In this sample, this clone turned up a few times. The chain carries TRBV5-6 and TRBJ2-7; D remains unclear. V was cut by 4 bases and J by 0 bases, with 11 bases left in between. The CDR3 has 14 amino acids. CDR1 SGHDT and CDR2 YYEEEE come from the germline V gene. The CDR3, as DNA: TGTGCCAGCAGCCTGCTGGGCTACTCCTACGAGCAGTACTTC. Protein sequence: CASSLLGYSYEQYF.

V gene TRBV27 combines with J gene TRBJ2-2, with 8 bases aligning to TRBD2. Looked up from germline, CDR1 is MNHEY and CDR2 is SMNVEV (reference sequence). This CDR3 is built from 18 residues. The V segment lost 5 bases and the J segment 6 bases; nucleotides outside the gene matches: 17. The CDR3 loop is CASSAPHFSGRGSGELFF. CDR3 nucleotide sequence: TGTGCCAGCAGTGCTCCCCACTTCAGCGGGAGAGGGTCCGGGGAGCTGTTTTTT.

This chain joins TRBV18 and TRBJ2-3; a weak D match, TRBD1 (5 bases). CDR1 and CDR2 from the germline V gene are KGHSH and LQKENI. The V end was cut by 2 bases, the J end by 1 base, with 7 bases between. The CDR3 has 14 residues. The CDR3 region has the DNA TGTGCCAGCTCACCATGGGGCGGCACAGATACGCAGTATTTT. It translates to CASSPWGGTDTQYF.

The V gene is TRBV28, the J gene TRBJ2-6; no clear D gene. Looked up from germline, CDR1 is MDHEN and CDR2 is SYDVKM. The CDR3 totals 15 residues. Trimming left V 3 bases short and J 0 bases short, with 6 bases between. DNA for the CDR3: TGTGCCAGCAGTTTCCCCAGCTCTGGGGCCAACGTCCTGACTTTC. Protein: CASSFPSSGANVLTF.

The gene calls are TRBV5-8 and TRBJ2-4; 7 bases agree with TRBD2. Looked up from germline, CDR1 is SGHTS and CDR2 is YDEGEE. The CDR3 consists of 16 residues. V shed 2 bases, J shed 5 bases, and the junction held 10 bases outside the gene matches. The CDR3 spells CASSFQSGLVENIQYF. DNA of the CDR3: TGTGCCAGCAGCTTCCAGAGCGGACTAGTGGAAAACATTCAGTACTTC.

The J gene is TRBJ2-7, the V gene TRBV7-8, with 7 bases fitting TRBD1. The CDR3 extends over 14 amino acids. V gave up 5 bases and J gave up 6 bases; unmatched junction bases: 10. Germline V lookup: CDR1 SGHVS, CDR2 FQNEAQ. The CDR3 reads CASSPGTASLEQYF. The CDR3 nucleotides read TGTGCCAGCAGCCCCGGGACAGCGTCCCTCGAGCAGTACTTC. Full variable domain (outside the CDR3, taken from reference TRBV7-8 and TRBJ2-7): GAGVSQSPRYKVAKRGQDVALRCDPISGHVSLFWYQQALGQGPEFLTYFQNEAQLDKSGLPSDRFFAERPEGSVSTLKIQRTQQEDSAVYLCASSPGTASLEQYFGPGTRLTVT.

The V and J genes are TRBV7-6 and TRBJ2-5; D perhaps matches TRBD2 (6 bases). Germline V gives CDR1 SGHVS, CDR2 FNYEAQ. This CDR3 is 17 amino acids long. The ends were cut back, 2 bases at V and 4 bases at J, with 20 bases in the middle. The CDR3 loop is CASSLFPTAGFGETQYF. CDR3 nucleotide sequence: TGTGCCAGCAGCTTATTTCCCACCGCGGGATTCGGAGAGACCCAGTACTTC.

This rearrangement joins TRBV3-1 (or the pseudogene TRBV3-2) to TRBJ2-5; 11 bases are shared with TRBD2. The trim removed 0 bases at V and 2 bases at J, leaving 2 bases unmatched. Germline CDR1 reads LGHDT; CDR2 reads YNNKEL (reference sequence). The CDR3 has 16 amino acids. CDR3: CASSQDRLAGQETQYF. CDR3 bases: TGTGCCAGCAGCCAAGACCGACTAGCGGGGCAAGAGACCCAGTACTTC.